This T cell receptor beta chain was recorded in a study of response to subunit inactivated influenza vaccine. V was pared by 4 bases and J by 4 bases, with 1 base of the junction left unmatched. Germline V gene lookup returns CDR1 ENHRY and CDR2 SYGVKD. This CDR3 contains 12 residues. TCRdb passed the RT-PCR reads through MiXCR, listing each CDR3 protein once. The sample includes more than 500,000 distinct CDR3 sequences, 10% to 12% of them seen just once. This sample also belongs to another study, concerning T cells expressing NK-cell markers. From that paper: cDNA encoding TCR beta was synthesized via 5'RACE template switching incorporating UMIs. In more than 5 donors, dominant CD3+CD56+NKG2C+ clones formed 1.0-7.0% of CD8+ cells.

This sequence was found in a man aged 50-59 years who received an inactivated influenza vaccine. The sequenced sample was PBMCs from blood, obtained on the day of vaccination. The chain recombines TRBV10-3 with TRBJ2-7; TRBD1 matches 7 bases. CDR3 bases: TGTGCCATCAGTGGACAGGGATACGAGCAGTACTTC. Amino acids: CAISGQGYEQYF.